This T cell receptor beta chain is from a study of follicular helper T cells after annual influenza vaccination. Specified time point: 2015-2016 season, pre-vaccination. Sorted blood CD4 subsets were sequenced before and after adults received seasonal inactivated influenza vaccine. The assay was immunoSEQ multiplex PCR, and TCRdb's table has in-frame clones only and misses some. The top ten hold 1.5% to 1.9% of the sample, which has about 9,400 clones, about 82% seen once. V was shortened by 7 bases and J by 1 base, with 19 bases between the two germline ends. The CDR3 covers 17 residues. Germline CDR1 and CDR2: LNHDA and SQIVND (reference sequence). This clone was observed once.

The rearrangement uses TRBV19 and TRBJ2-2; TRBD1 might be the D (5 bases). Source: CXCR5+ CD38- circulating T follicular helper cells from blood, taken on the day of influenza vaccination. Subset specified: circulating Tfh, non-naive CD4+CXCR5+PD-1+ (ICOS+CD38+ or ICOS-CD38-). The receptor was isolated from an adult who received the influenza vaccine. The CDR3 sequence is CASTQAGRGRNTGELFF. The CDR3 nucleotides are TGTGCCAGTACTCAGGCCGGAAGGGGCAGGAACACCGGGGAGCTGTTTTTT.